The present T cell receptor (beta chain) was sequenced within a study of blood T cells in healthy people across ages. V lost 6 bases to trimming and J lost 3 bases, with 19 bases between them. Germline values: CDR1 MNHNS, CDR2 SASEGT. The CDR3 spans 16 residues. At least 7 million PBMCs were isolated per sample. Notes on the study in general: Strong correlation linked observed beta diversity and percent naive T cells.

This clonotype has a single count. Its antigen is unidentified. A second PCR, run for about 7 to 11 cycles, used a sample-barcoded 5' primer plus a J-beta primer mix. TCRdb reprocessed the 5' RACE reads with MiXCR, giving one entry per CDR3 protein. The sample includes more than 1,400,000 distinct CDR3 sequences, approximately 40% seen only once; the top ten take under 8%. Source material: blood. This sequence originates from a woman between 18 and 30 years old in good health. This chain joins TRBV6-1 and TRBJ2-3, with a tentative D call TRBD1 (7 bases). The CDR3 DNA follows: TGTGCCAGCAGCCCAGGGGGGACAGAGGGGACAGATACGCAGTATTTT. Protein product: CASSPGGTEGTDTQYF.